This T cell receptor (beta chain) appears in the sequencing data of a study of blood T cells in healthy people across ages (dated by TCRdb to between 2015 and 2016). As for the study more broadly: In model experiments, roughly one uniquely barcoded TCR beta cDNA molecule per two T cells was captured by template switching. Age-related changes in TCR beta repertoire diversity were measured in the study by deep sequencing normalized with unique cDNA molecular identifiers. Donors were grouped into four age groups: young (average approximately 15 years), middle-aged (roughly 38), aged (62) and long-lived (approximately 75). Donors of different ages were randomly distributed across sequencing lanes to avoid experimental bias. Two additional independent replicas of 1 million unique cDNA reads from the same blood draw were analyzed for two donors (one aged 18 to 30 and one aged 80 or older).

About this clonotype: The antigen this receptor binds is unknown. The record has no base qualities; no much larger clone is one base away.

The donors were roughly 39 Caucasian individuals from Russia, aged roughly 6 to 100 years, who were systemically healthy. Each donor gave 8 to 10 milliliters of peripheral blood, collected into EDTA-treated Vacutainer tubes. Ficoll-Paque density-gradient centrifugation was used to isolate PBMCs, with at least 7 million obtained per sample. Total RNA was extracted from PBMCs with Trizol reagent, with at least 5 micrograms obtained per sample. The percentages of naive CD45RAhigh/CD27high T cells were determined by flow cytometry on a PBMC aliquot from every donor. What the authors observed across the whole study: Observed TCR beta diversity per million T cells fell roughly linearly with age, and a significant reduction was already apparent by age roughly 40. The CMV infection status of donors was not known, potentially confounding age-related changes in expanded clonotypes. A strong correlation was found between observed TCR beta diversity and the percentage of naive T cells measured by flow cytometry. Compared with the aged group, more naive CD4+ T cells, fewer expanded clones and increased TCR diversity were shown by the long-lived group, suggesting age selection. Bulk unsorted PBMC profiling prevented conclusive comparison of naive and antigen-experienced compartments. Estimates of total diversity based on one million sequenced T cells were considered lower bounds and underestimates.

Library preparation used 5' RACE. The instrument given in TCRdb is Illumina HiSeq 2500. A second PCR of about 6 to 12 cycles was run with a J-beta primer mix and a sample-barcoded 5' primer. A unique molecular identifier was introduced onto each TCR beta cDNA molecule by a template-switch 5' adaptor carrying 12 random nucleotides. Each sample yielded at least 3 million CDR3-containing paired-end reads. First-strand cDNA was synthesized from all RNA with the Mint cDNA synthesis kit, primed by a TRBC-specific oligonucleotide. All cDNA was treated with uracil-DNA glycosylase and then went through a first 18-cycle PCR with the universal primers M1SS and BC2_uni_R. The original methods were these. For normalization, 1 million high-quality reads were randomly selected from each sample, with every read carrying a distinct molecular identifier. Reads with shared molecular identifiers were discarded instead of being binned into consensus sequences. MiTCR, with a Q25 quality threshold and the strictest error-elimination algorithm, was used for CDR3 identification, clonotype clustering and error correction. A nonparametric unseen species model with Euler transformation was used to estimate a lower bound on total TCR beta diversity. TCRdb's own reprocessing of the public reads used fastp at Q25 and MiXCR and kept productive beta chains. Each CDR3 protein gets just one entry, which takes the most common genes and DNA from the rows behind it. The V and J calls and clone size come from TCRdb's table, not from the authors' own analysis. The sample includes 1.6 million or so distinct CDR3 sequences, with roughly 32% observed a single time. Of the sample, around 11% is held by the ten largest clones.

V is cut by 0 bases and J by 4 bases, and the space between the germline ends is 12 bases. CDR1 and CDR2 are drawn from the germline V gene (reference sequence): DFQATT, SNEGSKA. From the cysteine through the phenylalanine, the CDR3 covers 14 amino acids. Only CDR3 DNA remains: 42 bases, in frame from the first base. The sequence was obtained from a woman aged 25-40 years in good health. The rearrangement joined TRBV20-1 to TRBJ1-1; the D gene is perhaps TRBD1, on 5 matching bases. Sequenced sample: blood. The DNA sequence follows: TGCAGTGCTAGAGATCCTAGGGGTTCCACTGAAGCTTTCTTT. This yields the protein CSARDPRGSTEAFF.